This TCR beta chain was captured in a study of beta chain features in type 1 diabetes. The wider study: All samples combined gave around 98,000,000 sorted cells for examination.

The authors reverse transcribed all of the isolated RNA, so sequencing captured expressed TCRB transcripts. Assay used: immunoSEQ multiplex PCR; TCRdb lists only in-frame clones, some missing. The data hold 250,000 to 350,000 clones, with around 15% observed a single time. This clone was seen a handful of times. Its antigen is not identified. V was pared by 4 bases and J by 0 bases, with 4 bases between. CDR3 length: 13 amino acids. Germline CDR1 KGHSH, CDR2 LQKENI. Study-wide findings and caveats: A moderate, significant TCRB CDR3 shortening appeared in type 1 diabetes across four CD4+ subsets. Insertion counts at VDJ junctions were lower in type 1 diabetes patients, who also showed more deletions there.

The receptor was isolated from a man aged 25 to 40 in good health. The chain couples TRBV18 to TRBJ1-5; D gene unclear. Sequenced material: central memory CD4+ T cells from blood. The CDR3 loop reads CASSLDSNQPQHF. The CDR3 DNA reads as TGTGCCAGCTCACTCGATAGCAATCAGCCCCAGCATTTT.